The 15 T cell receptor beta chains below come from one sample, sequenced in a study of blood T cells in healthy people across ages. Together with a sample-barcoded 5' primer, a J-beta primer mix was included in a second PCR lasting roughly 6 to 12 cycles. One entry per CDR3 protein, called by TCRdb with MiXCR from the 5' RACE reads. Of 590,000 or so distinct CDR3 sequences in the sample, approximately 30% are singletons; the top ten hold around 16%. The sequenced sample was blood. These receptors came from a woman aged 80 or over in good health.

In regard to this clonotype: A much more abundant neighbour one base away suggests this may be a read error. CDR3 sequence reads: CASSLLAGPVNEQYF. The DNA for the CDR3 is TGTGCCAGCAGTCTTCTAGCGGGGCCCGTAAATGAGCAGTACTTC. The chain joins TRBV7-6 to TRBJ2-5, with TRBD2 matching 9 bases. Germline CDR1 SGHVS, CDR2 FNYEAQ. Trimming at V came to 6 bases and at J to 11 bases, leaving 16 bases not matched to a gene. This CDR3 region has 15 residues.

This clonotype was counted ten times or more. This chain joins TRBV5-1 and TRBJ1-2; a weak D match, TRBD1 (5 bases). The V gene's germline CDR1 is SGHRS and CDR2 YFSETQ. The CDR3 extends over 13 amino acids. Trimming cost V 4 bases and J 8 bases, with 15 bases left between them. CDR3 coding DNA: TGCGCCAGCAGCCCAGAAGTACGGGGCGGCTACACCTTC. Protein product: CASSPEVRGGYTF. The whole variable domain, filled in from reference TRBV5-1 and TRBJ1-2, reads KAGVTQTPRYLIKTRGQQVTLSCSPISGHRSVSWYQQTPGQGLQFLFEYFSETQRNKGNFPGRFSGRQFSNSRSEMNVSTLELGDSALYLCASSPEVRGGYTFGSGTRLTVV.

This clonotype was seen repeatedly, ten times or more. V gene TRBV7-3 combines with J gene TRBJ2-1; 9 bases are shared with TRBD2. J was trimmed by 8 bases and V by 5 bases; bases with no gene match: 10. Germline CDR1 is SGHTA and CDR2 is FQGTGA. The CDR3 is 15 residues long. In nucleotides, the CDR3 is TGTGCCAGCAGCCCCGGATTAGCGGGGGTCCATGAGCAGTTCTTC. Protein product: CASSPGLAGVHEQFF.

This clonotype was observed at least ten times. The J gene is TRBJ2-7, the V gene TRBV6-5; 8 bases line up with TRBD1. The V segment lost 6 bases and the J segment 6 bases; nucleotides outside the gene matches: 13. CDR3 length equals 15 residues. The germline V gene encodes CDR1 MNHEY and CDR2 SVGAGI. Here the CDR3 reads CASRIKWTGNSEQYF. The DNA for the CDR3 is TGTGCCAGCAGAATAAAGTGGACAGGGAACAGCGAGCAGTACTTC.

This chain links TRBV20-1 with TRBJ2-1; weak D call: TRBD2 (5 bases). CDR1 and CDR2 (germline): DFQATT, SNEGSKA (reference sequence). Deletions cut 1 base from V and 0 bases from J, with 7 bases between. The CDR3 spans 14 residues. The CDR3 DNA follows: TGCAGTGCTAGAGGAGCGGTCTCCTACAATGAGCAGTTCTTC. Protein: CSARGAVSYNEQFF.

This clonotype was observed many times. The rearrangement uses TRBV7-9 and TRBJ1-2; 7 bases align to TRBD1. There are 12 residues in the CDR3. V lost 2 bases and J lost 8; bases outside the gene matches: 2. Per the germline V gene, CDR1 is SEHNR and CDR2 is FQNEAQ (reference sequence). The chain's CDR3 is CASSLPGQGYTF. The CDR3 coding sequence is TGTGCCAGCAGCTTACCGGGACAGGGCTACACCTTC.

This clonotype was detected ten times or more. V and J are TRBV6-6 and TRBJ1-2, with TRBD1 matching 8 bases. Germline trimming cut 7 bases from V and 2 bases from J; bases unmatched to any gene: 6. This CDR3 region has 14 residues. Germline-derived CDR1 and CDR2 are MNHNY and SVGAGI (reference sequence). CDR3 sequence reads: CASKRGQGNYGYTF. In DNA form, the CDR3 reads TGTGCCAGCAAACGCGGACAGGGAAACTATGGCTACACCTTC.

V usage is TRBV5-6 and J usage is TRBJ1-5; 8 nucleotides agree with TRBD1. The CDR3 loop spans 16 amino acids. CDR1 is SGHDT and CDR2 is YYEEEE in the germline V gene. The ends lost 1 base at V and 6 bases at J; junction bases unmatched: 9. CDR3 coding DNA: TGTGCCAGCAGCTTGTGGCGGGACAGGTTAGGTCAGCCCCAGCATTTT. Translated, it gives CASSLWRDRLGQPQHF.

This clonotype was seen ten or more times. The chain couples TRBV3-1 to TRBJ2-5; perhaps TRBD2 as D (5 bases). From germline, CDR1 is LGHDT and CDR2 YNNKEL (reference sequence). The V end was cut by 3 bases, the J end by 2 bases, with 7 bases between. The CDR3 runs to 13 residues. In nucleotides, the CDR3 is TGTGCCAGCAGCCATTCGGGGCAAGAGACCCAGTACTTC. It translates to CASSHSGQETQYF.

This clonotype was seen ten or more times. The CDR3 DNA is TGTGCCAGCAGCTTAGTCGGGGGGGCTATTAATACGCAGTATTTT. This encodes CASSLVGGAINTQYF. This rearrangement joins TRBV5-4 to TRBJ2-3; 8 bases are a match to TRBD2. The germline gives CDR1 SGHNT, CDR2 YYREEE (reference sequence). V dropped 2 bases and J dropped 7; count of bases not matched to a gene: 9. The CDR3 is 15 amino acids.

The chain employs TRBV25-1 and TRBJ2-7, with 8 bases identical to TRBD1. Germline-derived CDR1 and CDR2 are MGHDK and SYGVNS. J lost 7 bases, V lost 1 base, and 6 bases had no gene match. The length of the CDR3 is 14 residues. The CDR3 region is CASSEWAGGTEQYF. The CDR3 DNA is TGTGCCAGCAGTGAATGGGCAGGGGGCACTGAGCAGTACTTC.

In this sample, this clonotype turned up many times. The rearrangement uses TRBV5-5 and TRBJ1-2, with 8 bases matching TRBD1. CDR3 length: 15 amino acids. The trim removed 4 bases at V and 0 bases at J, leaving 5 bases unmatched. The germline CDR1 and CDR2 sequences are SGHKS and YYEKEE (reference sequence). DNA for the CDR3: TGTGCCAGCAGCACAGGGGGTTCTGCTAACTATGGCTACACCTTC. This codes for CASSTGGSANYGYTF. Together with reference TRBV5-5 and TRBJ1-2, the CDR3 gives the full variable domain: DAGVTQSPTHLIKTRGQQVTLRCSPISGHKSVSWYQQVLGQGPQFIFQYYEKEERGRGNFPDRFSARQFPNYSSELNVNALLLGDSALYLCASSTGGSANYGYTFGSGTRLTVV.

The rearrangement joins TRBV7-2 to TRBJ2-5; 9 bases are a match to TRBD2. Germline-derived CDR1 and CDR2 are SGHTA and FQGNSA. CDR3 length equals 15 residues. J lost 5 bases, V lost 7 bases, and 11 bases had no gene match. The CDR3, as DNA: TGTGCCAGCAATCCATCTAGCGGGGCCGGGGAGACCCAGTACTTC. The encoded protein is CASNPSSGAGETQYF.

Here the CDR3 DNA reads TGTGCCAGCAGCTTAGGTTGGGGACAGTACTATGGCTACACCTTC. Translation gives CASSLGWGQYYGYTF. This rearrangement joins TRBV5-6 to TRBJ1-2, with 7 bases identical to TRBD1. The CDR3 contains 15 residues. V lost 2 bases, J lost 3 bases, and 7 bases stayed unmatched. Germline V lookup: CDR1 SGHDT, CDR2 YYEEEE.

The rearrangement joins TRBV4-1 to TRBJ2-5, with D possibly matching TRBD2 (6 bases). The DNA matches TRBJ2-7 better at its end, which makes the J call doubtful. The CDR3 is 15 amino acids. The V gene's germline CDR1 is MGHRA and CDR2 YSYEKL. The CDR3 region has the DNA TGCGCCAGCAGCCAACTGGAGGGACTTTCGGGCGAGCAGTACTTC. Translation: CASSQLEGLSGEQYF.